The rows below give T cell receptor beta chains drawn from one sample of a study of blood T cell repertoires in COVID-19. Here immunoSEQ multiplex PCR was the method, and the copy in TCRdb shows in-frame clones only, minus some. The sample shows 110,000 to 150,000 clones, about nine tenths of them seen only once. The sequenced sample consisted of peripheral blood. Source of these receptors: a woman aged 80 or over with acute or convalescent COVID-19. The CDR3 runs from the conserved cysteine through the conserved F or W. A D gene is named only where the DNA matches it firmly. Part of the rows lack a size; the others show once, few, many or a class for expanded clones.

TRBJ1-4,-,-,TRBV7-9,TGTGCCAGCAGCCGCGGGACGGCCACTAATGAAAAACTGTTTTTT,CASSRGTATNEKLFF
TRBJ2-7,-,once,TRBV5-1,TGCGCCAGCAGCTTGGGAGGAGAGCAGTACTTC,CASSLGGEQYF
TRBJ1-6,TRBD1,-,TRBV27,TGTGCCAGCTCGTTCAGGGGGGCGGCTTCACCCCTCCACTTT,CASSFRGAASPLHF
TRBJ1-4,TRBD1,-,TRBV2,TGTGCCAGCAGCGACAGGGGATTCGCTAATGAAAAACTGTTTTTT,CASSDRGFANEKLFF
TRBJ2-6,-,-,TRBV7-2,TGTGCCAGCACCCAGGGGCAGGGATTCTCTGGGGCCAACGTCCTGACTTTC,CASTQGQGFSGANVLTF
TRBJ1-1,-,once,TRBV7-2,TGTGCCAGCAGCTTAGTATGGCAGAACACTGAAGCTTTCTTT,CASSLVWQNTEAFF
TRBJ1-5,TRBD1,few,TRBV5-3,TGTGCCAGAAGCAACCGGGACAGGGGACAGCCCCAGCATTTT,CARSNRDRGQPQHF
TRBJ1-2,-,-,TRBV18,TGTGCCAGCTCACCAGCGGGGATAAACTATGGCTACACCTTC,CASSPAGINYGYTF
TRBJ2-3,-,-,TRBV7-3,TGTGCCAGCAGCTTCCAGTTTTCAGATACGCAGTATTTT,CASSFQFSDTQYF
TRBJ1-3,-,-,TRBV15,TGTGCCACCAGCAGAGATCCCCGACGTCGGGGTATGGGGGGGGAAAACACCATATATTTT,CATSRDPRRRGMGGENTIYF
TRBJ2-1,TRBD2,once,TRBV5-1,TGCGCCAGCAGCTTGGGACTAGCGGGGTCCCTCAATGAGCAGTTCTTC,CASSLGLAGSLNEQFF
TRBJ1-1,-,-,TRBV6-2/TRBV6-3,TGTGCCAGCAGTTGGGGCGGCAGTGCGCTCCCTACTGAAGCTTTCTTT,CASSWGGSALPTEAFF
TRBJ1-1,-,-,TRBV21-1,TGTGCCAGCAGCAAAGAGAGGACAGGGGGGGGTACTGAAGCTTTCTTT,CASSKERTGGGTEAFF
TRBJ2-3,-,-,TRBV3-1/TRBV3-2,TGTGCCAGCAGCCAAGCGGGGAGCACAGATACGCAGTATTTT,CASSQAGSTDTQYF
TRBJ1-3,-,-,TRBV30,TGTGCCTGGGGAGGGGGGGGCCCTGGAAACACCATATATTTT,CAWGGGGPGNTIYF
TRBJ1-1,-,-,TRBV10-3,TGTGCCATTACCGCGGGGCTTAACACTGAAGCTTTCTTT,CAITAGLNTEAFF
TRBJ2-6,TRBD1,-,TRBV18,TGTGCCAGCTCACCACGTACGGGACAGGGAAAAGGTGGGGCCAACGTCCTGACTTTC,CASSPRTGQGKGGANVLTF
TRBJ1-1,-,-,TRBV19,TGTGCCAGTATCTGGGAGGGCTTGAACACTGAAGCTTTCTTT,CASIWEGLNTEAFF
TRBJ1-5,-,once,TRBV24-1,TGTGCCACCAGTGATTTGGGCCAGCCCCAGCATTTT,CATSDLGQPQHF
TRBJ2-1,TRBD1,once,TRBV5-1,TGCGCCAGCAGCTCGTCCGGGACAGGGTTCTACAATGAGCAGTTCTTC,CASSSSGTGFYNEQFF
TRBJ1-4,-,-,TRBV28,TGTGCCAGCAGTTTCCAGGGTGCAACTAATGAAAAACTGTTTTTT,CASSFQGATNEKLFF
TRBJ1-1,-,-,TRBV27,TGTGCCAGCAGTTTATCGCGGCAGGGGAGGGGGAACACTGAAGCTTTCTTT,CASSLSRQGRGNTEAFF
TRBJ2-5,TRBD2,-,TRBV10-2,TGCGCCAGCAGTGATCCGACTAGCGGGGGGGCCTTGTTTGGAGAGACCCAGTACTTC,CASSDPTSGGALFGETQYF
TRBJ1-5,-,-,TRBV7-7,TGTGCTAGCAGCCGAGATTTCCCGGTTCAGCCCCAGCATTTT,CASSRDFPVQPQHF
TRBJ1-2,-,once,TRBV5-1,TGCGCCAGCAGCTTGAACACCAACTATGGCTACACCTTC,CASSLNTNYGYTF